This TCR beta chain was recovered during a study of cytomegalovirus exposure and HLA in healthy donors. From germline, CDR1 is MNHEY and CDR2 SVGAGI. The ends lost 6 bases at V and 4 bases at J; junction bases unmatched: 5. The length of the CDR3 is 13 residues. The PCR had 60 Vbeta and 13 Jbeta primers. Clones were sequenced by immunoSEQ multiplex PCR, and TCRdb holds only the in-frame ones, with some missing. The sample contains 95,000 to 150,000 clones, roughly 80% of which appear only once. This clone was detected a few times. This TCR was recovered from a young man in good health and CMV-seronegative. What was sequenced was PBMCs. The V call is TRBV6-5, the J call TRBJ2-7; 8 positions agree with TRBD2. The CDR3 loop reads CASRGLAGYEQYF. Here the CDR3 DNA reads TGTGCCAGCAGGGGGCTAGCGGGTTACGAGCAGTACTTC.